This entry lists 29 T cell receptor beta chains sequenced from one sample in a study of blood T cell repertoires in COVID-19. Using immunoSEQ multiplex PCR, the repertoire was profiled, and TCRdb retains in-frame clones only, with some absent. The sample has 250,000 to 400,000 clones, roughly 90% seen once. What was sequenced was peripheral blood. These receptors came from a woman in her thirties with COVID-19, enrolled during active disease.

The rearrangement uses TRBV5-6 and TRBJ2-7; D is uncertain. The CDR3 is 13 residues long. Trimming cost V 0 bases and J 3 bases, with 7 bases left between them. Germline CDR1 reads SGHDT; CDR2 reads YYEEEE. In DNA, the CDR3 is TGTGCCAGCAGCTTGGGACACCACTACGAGCAGTACTTC. Translation gives CASSLGHHYEQYF. Drawing the rest from reference TRBV5-6 and TRBJ2-7, the complete variable domain is DAGVTQSPTHLIKTRGQQVTLRCSPKSGHDTVSWYQQALGQGPQFIFQYYEEEERQRGNFPDRFSGHQFPNYSSELNVNALLLGDSALYLCASSLGHHYEQYFGPGTRLTVT.

This chain uses TRBV6-4 with TRBJ1-2; the D is unclear. The CDR3 totals 14 residues. CDR1 is MRHNA, CDR2 SNTAGT, per germline. Trimming pared 3 bases from V and 8 bases from J, leaving 16 bases between. This CDR3 reads CASSEVRGMGGYTF. CDR3 DNA sequence: TGTGCCAGCAGTGAAGTCCGGGGAATGGGAGGCTACACCTTC.

This chain uses TRBV27 with TRBJ1-6, with TRBD1 matching 8 bases. The V gene end was trimmed by 8 bases and the J gene end by 8 bases; junction bases not matched to a gene: 8. CDR1 MNHEY and CDR2 SMNVEV come from the germline V gene (reference sequence). This CDR3 has 14 amino acids. The CDR3 DNA is TGTGCCAGCCGAAGCGGGACAGGAGATTCACCCCTCCACTTT. Translating gives CASRSGTGDSPLHF.

V and J are TRBV6-5 and TRBJ1-5; 7 nucleotides match TRBD1. The CDR3 length is 13 residues. From germline, CDR1 is MNHEY and CDR2 SVGAGI. V lost 4 bases to trimming and J lost 6 bases; unmatched junction nucleotides: 3. The CDR3 loop reads CASSSGQLQPQHF. DNA of the CDR3: TGTGCCAGCAGTTCGGGACAGCTTCAGCCCCAGCATTTT.

The chain couples TRBV5-6 to TRBJ2-7; tentatively, D is TRBD2 (6 bases). Germline V lookup: CDR1 SGHDT, CDR2 YYEEEE. V gave up 1 base and J gave up 2 bases, with 13 bases separating them. This CDR3 is 15 amino acids long. The CDR3 spells CASSLTGRLTYEQYF. DNA of the CDR3: TGTGCCAGCAGCTTGACGGGGAGGTTGACCTACGAGCAGTACTTC.

This clone showed up just once. The genes are TRBV29-1 and TRBJ1-1; 7 bases are shared with TRBD1. The CDR3 is 13 residues long. V lost 6 bases to trimming and J lost 0 bases; unmatched junction nucleotides: 4. The germline V gene encodes CDR1 SQVTM and CDR2 ANQGSEA. CDR3 nucleotides: TGCAGCGTACAGACAGGGCTGAACACTGAAGCTTTCTTT. Protein sequence: CSVQTGLNTEAFF.

This rearrangement joins TRBV19 to TRBJ1-1; 9 positions agree with TRBD1. Germline V gene lookup returns CDR1 LNHDA and CDR2 SQIVND (reference sequence). The junction had 8 bases not matched to a gene; V was cut back by 6 bases and J by 3 bases. The CDR3 extends over 15 amino acids. The CDR3 DNA follows: TGTGCCAGTAGCACGGACAGGGGCCGGCACACTGAAGCTTTCTTT. The encoded protein is CASSTDRGRHTEAFF.

The V call is TRBV6-4, the J call TRBJ1-1; TRBD1 aligns across 7 bases. Germline CDR1 is MRHNA and CDR2 is SNTAGT. The CDR3 is 16 residues long. V shed 3 bases, J shed 1 base, and the junction held 8 bases outside the gene matches. The CDR3: CASSEKWTGWNTEAFF. CDR3 DNA: TGTGCCAGCAGTGAAAAATGGACAGGTTGGAACACTGAAGCTTTCTTT.

This clone appeared a single time. The chain couples TRBV19 to TRBJ2-7, with TRBD2 identical over 11 bases. Trimming removed 4 bases from V and 6 bases from J; junction bases left unmatched: 8. Germline CDR1 and CDR2: LNHDA and SQIVND (reference sequence). This CDR3 comprises 15 residues. The CDR3 sequence: CASSTRLAGFTEQYF. Here the CDR3 DNA reads TGTGCCAGTAGTACGCGACTAGCGGGATTCACCGAGCAGTACTTC.

This clone appeared once. V is TRBV7-3 and J is TRBJ2-7; the D is unclear. The length of the CDR3 is 10 residues. CDR1 is SGHTA, CDR2 FQGTGA, per germline. V gave up 6 bases and J gave up 4 bases, with 4 bases separating them. CDR3: CASRSYEQYF. The CDR3 DNA reads TGTGCCAGCAGATCGTACGAGCAGTACTTC.

V usage is TRBV11-2 and J usage is TRBJ1-3; no clear D. The germline V gene encodes CDR1 SGHAT and CDR2 FQNNGV. The CDR3 totals 16 residues. The germline V and J ends were trimmed by 1 base and 1 base, with 11 bases remaining between them. The CDR3 DNA sequence: TGTGCCAGCAGCTTAGGGGCAGAATCTTCTGGAAACACCATATATTTT. Translation: CASSLGAESSGNTIYF. Using reference TRBV11-2 and TRBJ1-3 for the parts outside the CDR3, the full variable domain is EAGVAQSPRYKIIEKRQSVAFWCNPISGHATLYWYQQILGQGPKLLIQFQNNGVVDDSQLPKDRFSAERLKGVDSTLKIQPAKLEDSAVYLCASSLGAESSGNTIYFGEGSWLTVV.

The chain has TRBV7-6 and TRBJ1-6; tentatively, D is TRBD1 (5 bases). The CDR3 has 15 amino acids. CDR1 and CDR2 from the germline V gene are SGHVS and FNYEAQ. V lost 1 base, J lost 7 bases, and 11 bases lay in between. The CDR3 is CASSLDLQGNSPLHF. CDR3 bases: TGTGCCAGCAGCTTAGATCTCCAGGGCAATTCACCCCTCCACTTT.

The sample holds one count of this clone. The chain uses TRBV4-2 and TRBJ1-2; 8 bases are shared with TRBD1. In germline, CDR1 is LGHNA, CDR2 YNFKEQ. The J segment lost 6 bases and the V segment lost 3 bases, leaving 15 bases of the junction unmatched. The CDR3 sequence is 17 residues long. The CDR3 sequence: CASSQTGDVGTLNGYTF. The CDR3 coding sequence is TGTGCCAGCAGCCAGACAGGGGACGTAGGAACCTTGAATGGCTACACCTTC.

The chain joins TRBV19 to TRBJ1-1; D might be TRBD1 (6 bases). From germline, CDR1 is LNHDA and CDR2 SQIVND (reference sequence). Trimming removed 3 bases from V and 8 bases from J, with 10 bases in between. The CDR3 length is 12 residues. CDR3 DNA sequence: TGTGCCAGTAGTATGCAGGGGACCGAAGCTTTCTTT. This sequence encodes CASSMQGTEAFF. Variable domain in full (rest from reference TRBV19 and TRBJ1-1): DGGITQSPKYLFRKEGQNVTLSCEQNLNHDAMYWYRQDPGQGLRLIYYSQIVNDFQKGDIAEGYSVSREKKESFPLTVTSAQKNPTAFYLCASSMQGTEAFFGQGTRLTVV.

This chain uses TRBV7-9 with TRBJ1-6; tentative D call: TRBD1 (6 bases). This CDR3 comprises 15 residues. V lost 5 bases to trimming and J lost 16 bases, with 24 bases between them. Germline CDR1 reads SEHNR; CDR2 reads FQNEAQ (reference sequence). The CDR3 DNA is TGTGCCAGCAGCCTAAGGCAGGGGACGGTGGACCCTCTCCACTTT. Residues: CASSLRQGTVDPLHF. The full variable domain, rest sourced from reference TRBV7-9 and TRBJ1-6, is DTGVSQNPRHKITKRGQNVTFRCDPISEHNRLYWYRQTLGQGPEFLTYFQNEAQLEKSRLLSDRFSAERPKGSFSTLEIQRTEQGDSAMYLCASSLRQGTVDPLHFGNGTRLTVT.

The chain uses TRBV5-1 and TRBJ2-7; TRBD1 might be the D (6 bases). The CDR3 is 13 residues long. The germline V and J ends were trimmed by 7 bases and 2 bases, with 13 bases remaining between them. Germline V gene data show CDR1 as SGHRS and CDR2 as YFSETQ. CDR3 sequence: CASGAGQPYEQYF. For the CDR3, the DNA is TGCGCCAGCGGCGCCGGACAGCCCTACGAGCAGTACTTC.

CDR3 DNA sequence: TGTGCCAGCAGTTTAAGGCCCAGGATCTATGGCTACACCTTC. It yields the protein CASSLRPRIYGYTF. The genes are TRBV27 and TRBJ1-2, with no clear D. There are 14 residues in the CDR3. V lost 2 bases and J lost 4, with 11 bases in between. Germline V CDR1 and CDR2: MNHEY, SMNVEV (reference sequence).

The chain employs TRBV27 and TRBJ2-3; 7 positions agree with TRBD1. Trimming at V came to 6 bases and at J to 2 bases, leaving 8 bases not matched to a gene. Looked up from germline, CDR1 is MNHEY and CDR2 is SMNVEV (reference sequence). CDR3 size: 15 residues. Here the CDR3 reads CASSRRQGPTDTQYF. The CDR3 DNA reads TGTGCCAGCAGCCGTCGACAGGGCCCCACAGATACGCAGTATTTT.

The genes are TRBV6-4 and TRBJ2-1; D not certain. Germline values: CDR1 MRHNA, CDR2 SNTAGT. V lost 10 bases to trimming and J lost 0 bases, with 13 bases between them. The CDR3 has 14 residues. As DNA, the CDR3 is TGTGCCATCCTCTTGCGGAGCTCCTACAATGAGCAGTTCTTC. Protein product: CAILLRSSYNEQFF.

This clone showed up just a few times. The chain is built from TRBV6-4 and TRBJ1-1; D ambiguous. This CDR3 has 11 amino acids. Trimming took off 7 bases at V and 5 bases at J, with 8 bases between the two ends. Germline V gene data show CDR1 as MRHNA and CDR2 as SNTAGT. The DNA of the CDR3 is TGTGCCAGCACCACGAGGACTGAAGCTTTCTTT. Translating it yields CASTTRTEAFF.

The V call is TRBV7-9, the J call TRBJ2-1, with 8 bases matching TRBD1. The CDR3 runs 14 residues. V shed 8 bases, J shed 4 bases, and the junction held 7 bases outside the gene matches. The germline V gene has CDR1 SEHNR and CDR2 FQNEAQ (reference sequence). The CDR3 here is CASAGGSRYNEQFF. CDR3 DNA sequence: TGTGCCAGCGCAGGGGGCAGTCGATACAATGAGCAGTTCTTC.

The CDR3 loop reads CASNPDSNEKLFF. The DNA of the CDR3 is TGTGCCAGCAATCCAGACTCTAATGAAAAACTGTTTTTT. V is TRBV6-5 and J is TRBJ1-4; D not resolved. CDR3 length equals 13 residues. V shed 7 bases and J shed 3 bases, with 9 bases lying between them. Looked up from germline, CDR1 is MNHEY and CDR2 is SVGAGI.

The table lists this clone with a count of one. The chain joins TRBV9 to TRBJ2-5; 10 positions agree with TRBD2. The CDR3 consists of 14 residues. V was clipped by 4 bases and J by 3 bases; unmatched bases: 3. CDR1 and CDR2 from the germline V gene are SGDLS and YYNGEE. The CDR3 spells CASSPGLAEETQYF. The CDR3 DNA sequence: TGTGCCAGCAGCCCAGGACTAGCGGAAGAGACCCAGTACTTC.

This rearrangement joins TRBV5-6 to TRBJ2-5, with 7 bases that match TRBD1. The CDR3 length is 14 residues. CDR1 is SGHDT, CDR2 YYEEEE, per germline. Trimming removed 4 bases from V and 5 bases from J; junction bases left unmatched: 8. This chain's CDR3 is CASSTGDSGETQYF. The DNA of the CDR3 is TGTGCCAGCAGCACAGGGGACAGTGGGGAGACCCAGTACTTC.

The chain combines TRBV5-5 with TRBJ2-7, with 12 bases that match TRBD2. This CDR3 has 18 amino acids. Germline loops: CDR1 SGHKS, CDR2 YYEKEE (reference sequence). After removal of 2 bases from V and 4 bases from J, the junction contained 13 bases not matched to a gene. The CDR3 region is CASSFDLAGGVKFYEQYF. The CDR3 bases are TGTGCCAGCAGCTTTGACCTAGCGGGAGGGGTTAAGTTTTACGAGCAGTACTTC.

The J gene is TRBJ2-2, the V gene TRBV5-6; a possible D gene is TRBD1 (6 bases). With 2 bases removed from V and 3 bases from J, the gap between germline ends came to 14 bases. Germline V gene data show CDR1 as SGHDT and CDR2 as YYEEEE. The CDR3 loop spans 16 amino acids. The CDR3 DNA sequence: TGTGCCAGCAGCTTAGGCGGAGCAGGGGACACCGGGGAGCTGTTTTTT. The encoded protein is CASSLGGAGDTGELFF.

V gene TRBV7-2 combines with J gene TRBJ2-5, with D possibly being TRBD1 (5 bases). The CDR3 is made up of 15 amino acids. Trimming took off 1 base at V and 0 bases at J, with 9 bases between the two ends. CDR1 and CDR2 (germline): SGHTA, FQGNSA. In DNA form, the CDR3 reads TGTGCCAGCAGCTTAGTTCAGGGTAACCAAGAGACCCAGTACTTC. Translation gives CASSLVQGNQETQYF. Full variable domain (missing parts from reference TRBV7-2 and TRBJ2-5): GAGVSQSPSNKVTEKGKDVELRCDPISGHTALYWYRQSLGQGLEFLIYFQGNSAPDKSGLPSDRFSAERTGGSVSTLTIQRTQQEDSAVYLCASSLVQGNQETQYFGPGTRLLVL.

The V call is TRBV7-2, the J call TRBJ1-2; D call uncertain. CDR3 length: 16 amino acids. Trimming left V 5 bases short and J 2 bases short, with 18 bases between. The germline V gene encodes CDR1 SGHTA and CDR2 FQGNSA. The CDR3 coding sequence is TGTGCCAGCAGCCCCCAGACCGGAGGGAGGAACTATGGCTACACCTTC. Amino acid sequence: CASSPQTGGRNYGYTF.

The gene calls are TRBV2 and TRBJ2-1, with 9 nucleotides matching TRBD1. The CDR3 runs to 16 residues. The V gene end was trimmed by 6 bases and the J gene end by 10 bases; junction bases not matched to a gene: 16. Germline values: CDR1 SNHLY, CDR2 FYNNEI. The CDR3 DNA is TGTGCCAGCAGACAAAGGGGACAGGGCCCAATGGGGGAGCAGTTCTTC. The encoded protein is CASRQRGQGPMGEQFF.